This T cell receptor (beta chain) was recorded in a study of blood T cell repertoires in COVID-19. Study background: Spain, Italy and the United States supplied samples that represented acute and convalescent COVID-19. Sources were T cells, B-cell-depleted T cells, or PBMCs; the material itself was cDNA or gDNA.

One Seattle source followed patients from active infection through their disease course. The ends lost 7 bases at V and 1 base at J; junction bases unmatched: 10. This CDR3 region has 16 residues. CDR1 is LNHDA, CDR2 SQIVND, per germline (reference sequence). Authors' analysis steps: Estimates of nucleated cell counts were drawn from the amplification of reference gene primers. Using immunoSEQ multiplex PCR, the repertoire was profiled, and TCRdb retains in-frame clones only, with some absent. V, J and clone size were drawn from that table, and D and trimming were deduced from the DNA. Among some 200,000 clones listed, about 84% were seen once.

V usage is TRBV19 and J usage is TRBJ1-1; 9 bases are a match to TRBD1. Material: peripheral blood. This TCR was recovered from a woman of 80 years or more with COVID-19, enrolled during active disease. The CDR3 reads CASKLSPGQGNTEAFF. The CDR3 DNA follows: TGTGCCAGTAAATTGTCCCCGGGACAGGGGAACACTGAAGCTTTCTTT.